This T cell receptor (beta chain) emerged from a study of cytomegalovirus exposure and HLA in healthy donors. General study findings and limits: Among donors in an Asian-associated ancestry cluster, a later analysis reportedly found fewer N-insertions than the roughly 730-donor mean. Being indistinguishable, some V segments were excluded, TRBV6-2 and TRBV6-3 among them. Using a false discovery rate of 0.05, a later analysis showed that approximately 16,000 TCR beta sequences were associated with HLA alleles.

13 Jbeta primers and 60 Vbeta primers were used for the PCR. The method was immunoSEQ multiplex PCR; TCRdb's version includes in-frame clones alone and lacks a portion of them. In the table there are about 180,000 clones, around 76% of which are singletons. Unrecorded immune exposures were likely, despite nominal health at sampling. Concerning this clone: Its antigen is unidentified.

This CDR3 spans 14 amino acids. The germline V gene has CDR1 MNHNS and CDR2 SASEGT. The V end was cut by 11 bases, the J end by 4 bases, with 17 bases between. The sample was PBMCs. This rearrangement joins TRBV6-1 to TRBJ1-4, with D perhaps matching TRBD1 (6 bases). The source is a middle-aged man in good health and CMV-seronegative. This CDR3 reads CASRRDRNNEKLFF. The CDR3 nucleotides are TGTGCCTCCCGGCGAGACAGGAATAATGAAAAACTGTTTTTT.